Listed below are T cell receptor beta chains from one sample, sequenced in a study of T-cell memory formation after mild COVID-19. Using its own MiXCR run on the 5' RACE reads, TCRdb lists one record per CDR3 protein. The table lists a few hundred thousand distinct CDR3 sequences, 25% to 30% of them singletons. The source material was PBMCs or a T cell subset sorted from them (not recorded which). The receptors were sampled from an adult woman who had mild COVID-19 (a few samples of this study predate the infection). Cell type and time point are not known. CDR3s include the opening cysteine and the closing phenylalanine or tryptophan. The order of the fields is J gene, V gene, D gene, clone size, CDR3 DNA, CDR3 protein. The D gene is left open where the match is weak. A clone size is listed for some rows: how often the clone was seen (once, few, many), or a class if it is expanded.

>TRBJ2-1|TRBV6-2/TRBV6-3|TRBD2|NA
TGTGCCAGCAGTTCAGCGGGAGAAGTCAATGAGCAGTTCTTC
CASSSAGEVNEQFF
>TRBJ1-3|TRBV30|NA|NA
TGTGCCTGGAGTGCGGGCCTTTTCTCTGGAAACACCATATATTTT
CAWSAGLFSGNTIYF
>TRBJ1-5|TRBV20-1|TRBD1|NA
TGCAGTGCTAGTTTGGGGACAGGGGATTTTGAAACCCAGCATTTT
CSASLGTGDFETQHF
>TRBJ2-7|TRBV2|TRBD2|few
TGTGCCAGCAGTGAAGCGCAGGTTACTAGCGTTCCGTACTTC
CASSEAQVTSVPYF
>TRBJ2-5|TRBV5-1|NA|NA
TGCGCCAGCAGCTTGCAGGGGGGTCGAGAGACCCAGTACTTC
CASSLQGGRETQYF
>TRBJ2-1|TRBV4-2|TRBD2|NA
TGTGCCACTGATAGCGGGAGGGCCGGGAATGAGCAGTTCTTC
CATDSGRAGNEQFF
>TRBJ2-1|TRBV7-2|NA|few
TGTGCCAGCAGCTCGGACCACTTCAATGAGCAGTTCTTC
CASSSDHFNEQFF
>TRBJ2-7|TRBV7-9|TRBD1|few
TGTGCCAGCAGCTCCCGGACAGGGAGAATCTACGAGCAGTACTTC
CASSSRTGRIYEQYF
>TRBJ1-1|TRBV10-3|NA|NA
TGTGCCATCGCGGGGGGCCCGAACACTGAAGCTTTCTTT
CAIAGGPNTEAFF
>TRBJ2-1|TRBV30|NA|NA
TGTGCCCAAGCGGCGGAGGACAATGAGCAGTTCTTC
CAQAAEDNEQFF
>TRBJ2-7|TRBV12-3/TRBV12-4|TRBD2|NA
TGTGCCAGCAGTTTCGGACTAGCGGGAGGGCGCGAGCAGTACTTC
CASSFGLAGGREQYF
>TRBJ2-7|TRBV7-8|TRBD1|NA
TGTGCCAGCAGCTTAGCGGCTCTAGAGACAGGGGATTCCTACGAGCAGTACTTC
CASSLAALETGDSYEQYF
>TRBJ1-5|TRBV3-1|NA|NA
TGTGCCAGCAGCGGGGCAGGGTCCTCCTCACAGCATTTT
CASSGAGSSSQHF
>TRBJ2-6|TRBV15|TRBD2|NA
TGTGCCACCTCCAGCGGGGGGGCATCTGGGGCCAACGTCCTGACTTTC
CATSSGGASGANVLTF
>TRBJ2-3|TRBV9|TRBD2|NA
TGTGCCAGCAGCGTAGTCGCTAGCGGGTCCCCAAGCACAGATACGCAGTATTTT
CASSVVASGSPSTDTQYF
>TRBJ2-2|TRBV21-1|NA|NA
TGTGCCAGCAGCAGTTGTTCGGGACACCTGAACACCGGGGAGCTGTTTTTT
CASSSCSGHLNTGELFF
>TRBJ2-3|TRBV15|NA|few
TGTGCCACCAGCAGAGATTATTCGGATACGCAGTATTTT
CATSRDYSDTQYF
>TRBJ1-2|TRBV7-2|NA|NA
TGTGCCAGCAGCTTAGTAGGGACGGGTAACTATGGCTACACCTTC
CASSLVGTGNYGYTF
>TRBJ2-7|TRBV9|TRBD2|NA
TGTGCCAGCAGCGTAAATAGCGGGAGCTACGAGCAGTACTTC
CASSVNSGSYEQYF
>TRBJ2-1|TRBV6-1|NA|few
TGTGCCAGCAGACGATCCCTCCTGGGGGCGAACAATGAGCAGTTCTTC
CASRRSLLGANNEQFF
>TRBJ2-7|TRBV20-1|NA|NA
TGCAGTGCTAGAGGGAGGGAGACCTACGAGCAGTACTTC
CSARGRETYEQYF
>TRBJ2-4|TRBV21-1|NA|few
TGTGCCAGCAGCAAAGCGTTAGGACAGAAAAACATTCAGTACTTC
CASSKALGQKNIQYF
>TRBJ1-1|TRBV7-2|NA|few
TGTGCCAGCAGCTTAAGCGACGGGAACACTGAAGCTTTCTTT
CASSLSDGNTEAFF
>TRBJ2-7|TRBV7-9|TRBD2|few
TGTGCCAGCACCAAGCGGGAGGGCCCGGACGAGCAGTACTTC
CASTKREGPDEQYF
>TRBJ2-3|TRBV14|NA|NA
TGTGCCAGCAGCCCCAAGGGGCAGTTCTGGGATACGCAGTATTTT
CASSPKGQFWDTQYF
>TRBJ2-1|TRBV19|NA|NA
TGTGCCAGTAGTATTGGGCTGAGCTACAATGAGCAGTTCTTC
CASSIGLSYNEQFF
>TRBJ1-2|TRBV12-3/TRBV12-4|NA|NA
TGTGCCAGCACCATTAATCCAGGGTACTATGGCTACACCTTC
CASTINPGYYGYTF
>TRBJ2-2|TRBV4-1|TRBD1|few
TGCGCCAGCAGCCAATTTCAGGGGGTGAGAATAGGCACCGGGGAGCTGTTTTTT
CASSQFQGVRIGTGELFF
>TRBJ2-1|TRBV7-9|NA|few
TGTGCCAGCAGCTCACCGGGACCGAGACTAGACAGCTCCTACAATGAGCAGTTCTTC
CASSSPGPRLDSSYNEQFF
>TRBJ2-1|TRBV20-1|NA|NA
TGCAGTGCTAGAAACAGGGATGAGACAAGGACTGAGCAGTTCTTC
CSARNRDETRTEQFF
>TRBJ2-7|TRBV7-9|NA|few
TGTGCCAGCAGCTCACCGGGAACACGGCCCTACGAGCAGTACTTC
CASSSPGTRPYEQYF
>TRBJ2-1|TRBV7-9|NA|NA
TGTGCCAGCACTACGGCAGGGTCATCCTACAATGAGCAGTTCTTC
CASTTAGSSYNEQFF
>TRBJ2-5|TRBV7-8|TRBD2|few
TGTGCCAGCAGCTTAGCGGATTTTTTAGCGGGAACCGAGCAAGAGACCCAGTACTTC
CASSLADFLAGTEQETQYF
>TRBJ1-5|TRBV5-5|NA|many
TGTGCCAGCAGCTTACTCATCATCGGGGACCTAGGGAGCAATCAGCCCCAGCATTTT
CASSLLIIGDLGSNQPQHF
>TRBJ2-7|TRBV7-2|NA|once
TGTGCCAGCAGCGCCTACTTCTACGAGCAGTACTTC
CASSAYFYEQYF
>TRBJ2-2|TRBV25-1|TRBD2|few
TGTGCCAGCAGTGATAGCGGGAGTTACATCGAGGACACCGGGGAGCTGTTTTTT
CASSDSGSYIEDTGELFF
>TRBJ2-7|TRBV29-1|NA|few
TGCAGCGTCAACATTGGGGGAGGCCACGAGCAGTACTTC
CSVNIGGGHEQYF
>TRBJ2-1|TRBV7-9|TRBD2|few
TGTGCCAGCAGCGTTCGTGGGACTAGCGGATACAATGAGCAGTTCTTC
CASSVRGTSGYNEQFF
>TRBJ2-2|TRBV5-6|NA|NA
TGTGCCAGCAGCTTATCTGGTCAGGCCAACACCGGGGAGCTGTTTTTT
CASSLSGQANTGELFF
>TRBJ1-3|TRBV7-9|NA|NA
TGTGCCAGCAGCTCCAAAGGCGTTGCAACTGGAAACACCATATATTTT
CASSSKGVATGNTIYF
>TRBJ2-3|TRBV25-1|NA|NA
TGTGCCAGCAGTGAAGTAGGCCTTATCGGTGGGGATACGCAGTATTTT
CASSEVGLIGGDTQYF
>TRBJ1-5|TRBV18|NA|few
TGTGCCAGCTCACCGGCGGGGAATAGCAATCAGCCCCAGCATTTT
CASSPAGNSNQPQHF
>TRBJ2-1|TRBV30|TRBD2|few
TGTGCCTGGAGGGGATCTAGCGCGGGAGACTCCAATGAGCAGTTCTTC
CAWRGSSAGDSNEQFF
>TRBJ2-3|TRBV4-1|TRBD1|many
TGCGCCAGCAGCCAAACGTACAGGGGGGAAACAGATACGCAGTATTTT
CASSQTYRGETDTQYF
>TRBJ2-1|TRBV7-9|NA|few
TGTGCCAGCAGCTATTCAGGGGTCAATGAGCAGTTCTTC
CASSYSGVNEQFF
>TRBJ2-4|TRBV10-3|TRBD1|NA
TGTGCCATCAGTTCCGGGACAGGGGAGAACATTCAGTACTTC
CAISSGTGENIQYF
>TRBJ1-4|TRBV5-1|NA|few
TGCGCCAGCAGCTTGTCTTCGGGCGGAGGGGAAAAACTGTTTTTT
CASSLSSGGGEKLFF
>TRBJ2-3|TRBV6-2/TRBV6-3|TRBD2|NA
TGTGCCAGCAGTTACTCTCGGACTAGCGGGCCTACGCAGTATTTT
CASSYSRTSGPTQYF
>TRBJ2-1|TRBV2|NA|few
TGTGCCAGCAGTGAAAGGGATGAGCAGTTCTTC
CASSERDEQFF
>TRBJ1-6|TRBV10-3|NA|few
TGTGCCATCACTCCAGGCCAAGATTCACCCCTCCACTTT
CAITPGQDSPLHF
>TRBJ1-2|TRBV5-1|TRBD1|NA
TGCGCCAGCAGCTTGGGGGACAGCCAGCCCTATGGCTACACCTTC
CASSLGDSQPYGYTF
>TRBJ2-2|TRBV6-4|NA|NA
TGTGCCAGCAGTGAGGGAACAGGGCCAAACACCGGGGAGCTGTTTTTT
CASSEGTGPNTGELFF
>TRBJ2-7|TRBV4-1|NA|few
TGCGCCAGCAGCCAAGCGGGACTTCCCGAGCAGTACTTC
CASSQAGLPEQYF
>TRBJ1-5|TRBV21-1|NA|few
TGTGCCAGCAGCAAAGAAAGAGGCAGGGGGCGCAATCAGCCCCAGCATTTT
CASSKERGRGRNQPQHF
>TRBJ1-2|TRBV23-1|NA|once
TGCGCCAGCAGTCAATCCAGGGGAGCTAACTATGGCTACACCTTC
CASSQSRGANYGYTF
>TRBJ2-7|TRBV7-9|NA|NA
TGTGCCAGCAGCCCACTGGGACCTCTCGAGCAGTACTTC
CASSPLGPLEQYF
>TRBJ1-1|TRBV6-5|TRBD1|few
TGTGCCAGCAGTTACTCACAGGGGGCTGGAGCTTTCTTT
CASSYSQGAGAFF
>TRBJ1-5|TRBV30|NA|NA
TGTGCCTGGAGTGTACTTTGGGATCAGCCCCAGCATTTT
CAWSVLWDQPQHF
>TRBJ1-5|TRBV7-9|TRBD1|NA
TGTGCCAGCAGCTTAGGTCGGGACAGATCTCAGCCCCAGCATTTT
CASSLGRDRSQPQHF